In its sample, the clone carrying this T cell receptor beta chain was seen many times. The antigen is not known. Sequencing was done on patients that had shown CD8+CD57+ cell expansion by flow cytometry. Patients had not yet gotten any therapy when their blood was taken for sampling. The data were obtained in a study of CD8+CD57+ T cells in acquired aplastic anemia. Study-level information: Roughly 3.2 ug was the average amount of DNA from sorted CD4+ and CD8+ cells. The study's findings and limits: The study identified roughly 31 CD8+ CDR3 sequences shared by patients and controls.

Researchers used genomic DNA as the template to profile TCR beta VDJ and CDR3. TCRdb independently ran MiXCR on the reads; one entry per CDR3 protein. The table lists fewer than 300,000 distinct CDR3 sequences, 65% to 90% of them singletons. The sample consisted of sorted CD4+, CD8+, or CD8+CD57+ T cells (not recorded which) from PBMCs. The sequence came from a human donor with aplastic anemia.

The CDR3 DNA reads as TGTGCCAGCAGCGTAGGGGGACAGAGCACAGATACGCAGTACGTC. Translating it yields CASSVGGQSTDTQYV. The V call is TRBV9, the J call TRBJ2-7; 7 nucleotides line up with TRBD1. The germline V gene has CDR1 SGDLS and CDR2 YYNGEE. The CDR3 totals 15 residues. Trimming took 0 bases from V and 9 from J; bases not matched to a gene: 12.